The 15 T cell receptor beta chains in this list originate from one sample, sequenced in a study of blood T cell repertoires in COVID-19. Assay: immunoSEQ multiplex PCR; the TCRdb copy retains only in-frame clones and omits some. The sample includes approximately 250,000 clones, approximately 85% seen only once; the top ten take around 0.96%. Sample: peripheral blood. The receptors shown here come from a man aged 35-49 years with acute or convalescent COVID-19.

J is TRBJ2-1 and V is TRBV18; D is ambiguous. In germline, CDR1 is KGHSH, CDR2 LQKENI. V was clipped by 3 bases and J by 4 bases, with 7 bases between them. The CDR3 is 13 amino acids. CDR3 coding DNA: TGTGCCAGCTCACCCGTAGAATACAATGAGCAGTTCTTC. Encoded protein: CASSPVEYNEQFF.

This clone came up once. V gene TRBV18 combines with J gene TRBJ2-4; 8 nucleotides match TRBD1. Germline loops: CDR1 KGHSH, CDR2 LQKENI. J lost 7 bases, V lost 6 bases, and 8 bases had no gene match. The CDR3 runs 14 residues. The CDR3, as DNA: TGTGCCAGCTCCCCTGGACAGGGTGTGAACATTCAGTACTTC. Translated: CASSPGQGVNIQYF.

The CDR3 spells CASSNKGDRGIYGYTF. CDR3 nucleotides: TGTGCCAGCAGCAACAAGGGGGACAGGGGGATCTATGGCTACACCTTC. The chain has TRBV21-1 and TRBJ1-2; the table's D call, TRBD1, has no DNA check behind it. TRBV21-1 is a known pseudogene. The CDR3 contains 16 residues.

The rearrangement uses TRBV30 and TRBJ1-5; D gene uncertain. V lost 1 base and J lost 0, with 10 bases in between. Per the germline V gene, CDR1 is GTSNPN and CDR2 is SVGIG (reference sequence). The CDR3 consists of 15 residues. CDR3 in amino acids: CAWSGNSYSNQPQHF. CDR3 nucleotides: TGTGCCTGGAGTGGAAACAGCTATAGCAATCAGCCCCAGCATTTT.

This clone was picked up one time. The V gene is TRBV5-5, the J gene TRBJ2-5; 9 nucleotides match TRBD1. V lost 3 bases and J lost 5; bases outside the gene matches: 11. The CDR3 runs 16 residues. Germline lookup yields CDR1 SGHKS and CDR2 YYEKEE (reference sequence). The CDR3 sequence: CASSSGHLGQGETQYF. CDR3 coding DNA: TGTGCCAGCAGCTCGGGGCATCTCGGACAGGGGGAGACCCAGTACTTC.

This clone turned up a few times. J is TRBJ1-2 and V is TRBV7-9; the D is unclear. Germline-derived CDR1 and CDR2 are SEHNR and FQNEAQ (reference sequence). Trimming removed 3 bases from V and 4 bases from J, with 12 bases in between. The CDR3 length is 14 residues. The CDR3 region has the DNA TGTGCCAGCAGCTTTGCGGGGTCCGTCTATGGCTACACCTTC. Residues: CASSFAGSVYGYTF.

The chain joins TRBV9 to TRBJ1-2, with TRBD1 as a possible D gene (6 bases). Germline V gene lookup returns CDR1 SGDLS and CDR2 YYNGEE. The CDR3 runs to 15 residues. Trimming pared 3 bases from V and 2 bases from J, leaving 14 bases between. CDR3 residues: CASSARLQGNYGYTF. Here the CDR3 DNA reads TGTGCCAGCAGCGCGCGACTGCAGGGGAACTATGGCTACACCTTC.

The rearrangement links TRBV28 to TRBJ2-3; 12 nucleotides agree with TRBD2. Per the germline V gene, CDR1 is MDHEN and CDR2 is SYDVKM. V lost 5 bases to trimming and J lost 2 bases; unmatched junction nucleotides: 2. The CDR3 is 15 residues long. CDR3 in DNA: TGTGCCAGCAGTGCTAGCGGGGGGGCCACAGATACGCAGTATTTT. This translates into CASSASGGATDTQYF.

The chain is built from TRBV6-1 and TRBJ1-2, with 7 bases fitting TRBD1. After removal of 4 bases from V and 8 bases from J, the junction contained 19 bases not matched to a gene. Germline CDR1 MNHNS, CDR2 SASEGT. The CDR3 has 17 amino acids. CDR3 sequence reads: CASSVSGTASLLAGYTF. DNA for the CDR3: TGTGCCAGCAGTGTATCCGGGACAGCCTCACTCTTAGCCGGCTACACCTTC.

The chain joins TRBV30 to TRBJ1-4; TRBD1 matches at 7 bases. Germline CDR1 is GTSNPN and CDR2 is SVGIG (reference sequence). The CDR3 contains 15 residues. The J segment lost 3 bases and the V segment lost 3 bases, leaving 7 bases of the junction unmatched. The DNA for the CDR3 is TGTGCCTGGAGCCAGGGGGTTAAGGCTAATGAAAAACTGTTTTTT. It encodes CAWSQGVKANEKLFF. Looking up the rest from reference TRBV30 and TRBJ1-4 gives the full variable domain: SQTIHQWPATLVQPVGSPLSLECTVEGTSNPNLYWYRQAAGRGLQLLFYSVGIGQISSEVPQNLSASRPQDRQFILSSKKLLLSDSGFYLCAWSQGVKANEKLFFGSGTQLSVL.

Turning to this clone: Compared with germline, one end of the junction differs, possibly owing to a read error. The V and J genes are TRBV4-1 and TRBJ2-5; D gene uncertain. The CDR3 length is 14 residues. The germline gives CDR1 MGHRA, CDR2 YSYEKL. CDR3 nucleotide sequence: TGCGCCAGCAGCGAAGACTTCGCTCGGGAGACCCAGTACTTC. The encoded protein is CASSEDFARETQYF.

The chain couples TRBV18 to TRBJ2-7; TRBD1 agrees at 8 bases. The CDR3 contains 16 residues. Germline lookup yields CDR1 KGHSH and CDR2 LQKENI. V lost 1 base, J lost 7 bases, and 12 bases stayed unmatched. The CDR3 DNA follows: TGTGCCAGCTCACCACAGGTATCCAGGGGGCTAGGTGAGCAGTACTTC. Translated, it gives CASSPQVSRGLGEQYF.

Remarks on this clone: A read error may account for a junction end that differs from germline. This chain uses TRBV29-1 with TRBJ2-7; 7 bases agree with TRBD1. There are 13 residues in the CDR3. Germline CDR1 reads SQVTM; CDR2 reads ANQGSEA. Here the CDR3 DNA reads TGCAGCGTTGAACGGGACAGTACCTACGAGCAGTGCTTC. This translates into CSVERDSTYEQCF.

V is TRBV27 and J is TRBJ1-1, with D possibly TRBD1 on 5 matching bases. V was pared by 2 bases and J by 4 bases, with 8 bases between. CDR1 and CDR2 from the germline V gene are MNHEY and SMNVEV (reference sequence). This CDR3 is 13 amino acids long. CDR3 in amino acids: CASSLGALTEAFF. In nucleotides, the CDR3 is TGTGCCAGCAGTTTAGGGGCTCTCACTGAAGCTTTCTTT.

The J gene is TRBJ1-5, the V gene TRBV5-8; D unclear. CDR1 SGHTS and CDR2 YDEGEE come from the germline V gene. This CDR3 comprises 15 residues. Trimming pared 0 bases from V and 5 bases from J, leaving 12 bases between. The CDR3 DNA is TGTGCCAGCAGCTTGGAGGTCTGGGCCGATCAGCCCCAGCATTTT. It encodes CASSLEVWADQPQHF.